This TCR beta chain was sequenced during a study of T cell responses to AZD1222 COVID-19 vaccine. The CDR3 totals 14 residues. V lost 3 bases and J lost 5; bases outside the gene matches: 5. CDR1 is SGDLS and CDR2 is YYNGEE in the germline V gene. This table comes from immunoSEQ multiplex PCR, and its TCRdb copy is limited to in-frame clones, with some not included. The table records about 160,000 clones, approximately 91% of them present only once. Material: peripheral blood, obtained on day 0 of AZD1222 vaccination. This receptor was identified in an adult in good health. The J gene is TRBJ2-5, the V gene TRBV9; 9 bases agree with TRBD1. CDR3 nucleotide sequence: TGTGCCAGCAGCGGAGGGACAGGGTTTGAGACCCAGTACTTC. It yields the protein CASSGGTGFETQYF.